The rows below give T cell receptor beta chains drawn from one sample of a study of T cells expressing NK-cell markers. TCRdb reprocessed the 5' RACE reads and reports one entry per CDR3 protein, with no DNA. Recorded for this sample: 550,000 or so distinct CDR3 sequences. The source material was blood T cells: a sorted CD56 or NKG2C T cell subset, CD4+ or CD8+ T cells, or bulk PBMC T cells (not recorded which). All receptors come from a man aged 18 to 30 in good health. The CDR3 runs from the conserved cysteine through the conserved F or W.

CDR3: CASSQNQREVTYF
V: TRBV4-2
J: TRBJ2-1

CDR3: CASRLTGLLQETQYF
V: TRBV5-1
J: TRBJ2-5

CDR3: CAISDLLGGAGTDTQYF
V: TRBV10-3
J: TRBJ2-3

CDR3: CASSLDGGQKPQHF
V: TRBV5-1
J: TRBJ1-5

CDR3: CASSQGLAGSYNEQFF
V: TRBV4-3
J: TRBJ2-1

CDR3: CASSYSLAGDTQYF
V: TRBV6-2/TRBV6-3
J: TRBJ2-3

CDR3: CATSDQSSAQFF
V: TRBV24-1
J: TRBJ2-1

CDR3: CASSDGGASGEQYF
V: TRBV5-1
J: TRBJ2-7

CDR3: CASSQIQGRAYGYTF
V: TRBV4-1
J: TRBJ1-2

CDR3: CSVSGSEDTQYF
V: TRBV29-1
J: TRBJ2-3

CDR3: CASSLETGANTEAFF
V: TRBV18
J: TRBJ1-1

CDR3: CSARTDSPETQYF
V: TRBV20-1
J: TRBJ2-5

CDR3: CSAGLINIQYF
V: TRBV20-1
J: TRBJ2-4

CDR3: CASSFSGTRVSSYNEQFF
V: TRBV11-2
J: TRBJ2-1

CDR3: CASSRFGAARAFF
V: TRBV5-1
J: TRBJ1-1

CDR3: CASSLVGRLAGEAEQFF
V: TRBV12-3/TRBV12-4
J: TRBJ2-1

CDR3: CSVSRRLETQYF
V: TRBV29-1
J: TRBJ2-5

CDR3: CSARAHTDGYTF
V: TRBV20-1
J: TRBJ1-2

CDR3: CASTPTQPRETQYF
V: TRBV2
J: TRBJ2-5

CDR3: CSVGGTGWSGTEAFF
V: TRBV29-1
J: TRBJ1-1

CDR3: CASSPTGGHGNQPQHF
V: TRBV7-8
J: TRBJ1-5

CDR3: CASSLAGTSALRGYEQYF
V: TRBV7-2
J: TRBJ2-7

CDR3: CSARDRTGENTEAFF
V: TRBV20-1
J: TRBJ1-1

CDR3: CAIRTGVHYGYTF
V: TRBV28
J: TRBJ1-2

CDR3: CSASRLAGPVEQFF
V: TRBV20-1
J: TRBJ2-1

CDR3: CAIRSGVGNTGELFF
V: TRBV10-3
J: TRBJ2-2

CDR3: CASSFMAGSDGEQFF
V: TRBV12-3/TRBV12-4
J: TRBJ2-1

CDR3: CASSQDLGGVNTEAFF
V: TRBV4-1
J: TRBJ1-1

CDR3: CSARRRTGAKYNSPLHF
V: TRBV20-1
J: TRBJ1-6

CDR3: CASSPEPGLAPYNEQFF
V: TRBV5-1
J: TRBJ2-1

CDR3: CASSLASVGHEKLFF
V: TRBV5-1
J: TRBJ1-4

CDR3: CSARGLAGEEEQFF
V: TRBV20-1
J: TRBJ2-1

CDR3: CASSQDLAGGYSYEQYF
V: TRBV4-2
J: TRBJ2-7

CDR3: CASSLTGGLADEQFF
V: TRBV7-3
J: TRBJ2-1

CDR3: CASSVLMGGGTDTQYF
V: TRBV9
J: TRBJ2-3

CDR3: CASSPPSITYEQYF
V: TRBV6-2/TRBV6-3
J: TRBJ2-7

CDR3: CASSFGQGKDAEAFF
V: TRBV5-1
J: TRBJ1-1

CDR3: CASSSEGGYEQFF
V: TRBV7-8
J: TRBJ2-1

CDR3: CASSHGQGANYGYTF
V: TRBV5-1
J: TRBJ1-2

CDR3: CASSFLAGSGELFF
V: TRBV5-1
J: TRBJ2-2

CDR3: CASSYRASGSIYEQFF
V: TRBV6-5
J: TRBJ2-1

CDR3: CASSLRLAGGRDTQYF
V: TRBV7-2
J: TRBJ2-3

CDR3: CASSRTGIPGNTIYF
V: TRBV7-2
J: TRBJ1-3

CDR3: CASSVEVGRNTEAFF
V: TRBV9
J: TRBJ1-1

CDR3: CASSPPGREGQDEQFF
V: TRBV18
J: TRBJ2-1

CDR3: CASSLYTSGGTGELFF
V: TRBV27
J: TRBJ2-2

CDR3: CASSPDRDWNYGYTF
V: TRBV21-1
J: TRBJ1-2

CDR3: CSVTGGVYNEQFF
V: TRBV29-1
J: TRBJ2-1

CDR3: CASAPFENSPLHF
V: TRBV12-3/TRBV12-4
J: TRBJ1-6

CDR3: CASSWTSGSRYNEQFF
V: TRBV7-3
J: TRBJ2-1

CDR3: CASTIGTSGTYEQYF
V: TRBV27
J: TRBJ2-7

CDR3: CATSDRTKGGYTF
V: TRBV24-1
J: TRBJ1-2

CDR3: CASSQGTQETQYF
V: TRBV7-2
J: TRBJ2-5

CDR3: CASSRSRQVNTGELFF
V: TRBV7-2
J: TRBJ2-2

CDR3: CASSLPRLEQFF
V: TRBV12-3/TRBV12-4
J: TRBJ2-1

CDR3: CATSRESVGDEQYF
V: TRBV15
J: TRBJ2-7

CDR3: CASTDSDTDTQYF
V: TRBV6-1
J: TRBJ2-3

CDR3: CASSWGLASSYEQYF
V: TRBV5-5
J: TRBJ2-7

CDR3: CASSLDGSSYNSPLHF
V: TRBV5-6
J: TRBJ1-6